These 32 T cell receptor beta chains were all obtained from the same sample, sequenced in a study of T cell responses to AZD1222 COVID-19 vaccine. Only in-frame clones appear in the TCRdb table, and some are missing; sequencing was by immunoSEQ multiplex PCR. The table has some 170,000 clones, around 90% seen once. The material sequenced was peripheral blood, taken 28 days after the second dose of the MenACWY control vaccine. These receptors came from an adult who received the MenACWY meningococcal vaccine as a control.

The V call is TRBV24-1, the J call TRBJ2-2, with a possible D match to TRBD1 (6 bases). The CDR3 sequence is 14 residues long. The V gene's germline CDR1 is KGHDR and CDR2 SFDVKD. Trimming pared 12 bases from V and 5 bases from J, leaving 18 bases between. CDR3 residues: CALVGAHATGELFF. DNA of the CDR3: TGTGCCCTTGTGGGGGCCCACGCGACCGGGGAGCTGTTTTTT.

This clone was picked up a small number of times. The chain recombines TRBV7-9 with TRBJ1-4; D is ambiguous. CDR3 length: 16 amino acids. Germline CDR1 is SEHNR and CDR2 is FQNEAQ (reference sequence). V lost 5 bases and J 0 bases, leaving 13 bases between the germline ends. This CDR3 is CASSPRHGATNEKLFF. For the CDR3, the DNA is TGTGCCAGCAGCCCCCGACACGGTGCAACTAATGAAAAACTGTTTTTT. Combining the CDR3 with reference TRBV7-9 and TRBJ1-4 gives the whole variable domain DTGVSQNPRHKITKRGQNVTFRCDPISEHNRLYWYRQTLGQGPEFLTYFQNEAQLEKSRLLSDRFSAERPKGSFSTLEIQRTEQGDSAMYLCASSPRHGATNEKLFFGSGTQLSVL.

This clone was seen just once. The rearrangement links TRBV24-1 to TRBJ1-3, with a possible D match to TRBD1 (5 bases). With 9 bases removed from V and 5 bases from J, the gap between germline ends came to 10 bases. The CDR3 has 12 amino acids. Germline lookup yields CDR1 KGHDR and CDR2 SFDVKD. CDR3 DNA sequence: TGTGCCACCTTACAGGTAAGAAACACCATATATTTT. Protein sequence: CATLQVRNTIYF.

The chain employs TRBV6-2 or TRBV6-3 and TRBJ2-7, with 8 bases fitting TRBD2. The length of the CDR3 is 16 residues. The germline V gene encodes CDR1 MNHEY and CDR2 SVGEGT. V shed 5 bases and J 2 bases; nucleotides not matched to a gene: 11. Here the CDR3 reads CASSILAGRTAYEQYF. Written as DNA, the CDR3 is TGTGCCAGCAGTATTCTAGCGGGTCGAACCGCCTACGAGCAGTACTTC.

V and J are TRBV5-1 and TRBJ1-2; unclear D gene. The ends were cut back, 0 bases at V and 6 bases at J, with 9 bases in the middle. Per germline, CDR1 SGHRS and CDR2 YFSETQ. The length of the CDR3 is 13 residues. The CDR3: CASSLAVQDGYTF. The CDR3 DNA is TGCGCCAGCAGCTTGGCTGTCCAAGATGGCTACACCTTC.

This rearrangement joins TRBV30 to TRBJ2-5; 8 bases are a match to TRBD2. Germline CDR1 is GTSNPN and CDR2 is SVGIG (reference sequence). The CDR3 is 16 amino acids. The V and J ends lost 1 base and 1 base, in that order; junction bases with no gene match: 8. Written as DNA, the CDR3 is TGTGCCTGGAGTGGTATAGCGGGGATGTTCCAAGAGACCCAGTACTTC. It specifies CAWSGIAGMFQETQYF.

This chain uses TRBV27 with TRBJ2-3; D not certain. Looked up from germline, CDR1 is MNHEY and CDR2 is SMNVEV (reference sequence). V was trimmed by 8 bases and J by 3 bases, leaving 6 bases between them. This CDR3 region has 11 residues. The DNA of the CDR3 is TGTGCCAGCGTAGGGACAGATACGCAGTATTTT. Amino acids: CASVGTDTQYF.

This chain connects TRBV3-1 (or the pseudogene TRBV3-2) to TRBJ1-2; TRBD1 matches 7 bases. The CDR3 contains 15 residues. The ends lost 4 bases at V and 4 bases at J; junction bases unmatched: 9. Germline V gene lookup returns CDR1 LGHDT and CDR2 YNNKEL (reference sequence). CDR3 DNA: TGTGCCAGCAGCCGCTCCCAGGGGGTTGGCTATGGCTACACCTTC. Protein sequence: CASSRSQGVGYGYTF.

The CDR3: CASSRSDSNYGYTF. The CDR3 DNA sequence: TGTGCCAGCAGCCGCTCTGACAGCAACTATGGCTACACCTTC. The chain employs TRBV11-1 and TRBJ1-2; weak D call: TRBD1 (5 bases). Trimming cost V 5 bases and J 2 bases, with 12 bases left between them. The CDR3 has 14 residues. Germline CDR1 and CDR2: SGHAT and FQDESV (reference sequence). The variable domain in full, with the rest retrieved from reference TRBV11-1 and TRBJ1-2, is EAEVAQSPRYKITEKSQAVAFWCDPISGHATLYWYRQILGQGPELLVQFQDESVVDDSQLPKDRFSAERLKGVDSTLKIQPAELGDSAMYLCASSRSDSNYGYTFGSGTRLTVV.

The chain carries TRBV29-1 and TRBJ2-5; D ambiguous. CDR3 length equals 13 residues. Germline V lookup: CDR1 SQVTM, CDR2 ANQGSEA. V lost 6 bases and J lost 1, with 12 bases in between. CDR3 bases: TGCAGCGTATCTACTGGATCCCAAGAGACCCAGTACTTC. Encoded protein: CSVSTGSQETQYF.

This sequence joins TRBV3-1 (or the pseudogene TRBV3-2) and TRBJ2-7; 8 bases match TRBD2. The germline CDR1 and CDR2 sequences are LGHDT and YNNKEL (reference sequence). V lost 0 bases to trimming and J lost 2 bases; unmatched junction nucleotides: 12. The CDR3 is 18 residues long. In DNA, the CDR3 is TGTGCCAGCAGCCAAGATTTTGGGGGCAAGCGGGGGACCTACGAGCAGTACTTC. Translated, it gives CASSQDFGGKRGTYEQYF.

The J gene is TRBJ2-7, the V gene TRBV4-2; D tentatively reads TRBD1 or TRBD2 (5 bases each). In germline, CDR1 is LGHNA, CDR2 YNFKEQ. This CDR3 spans 15 amino acids. Trimming took off 0 bases at V and 3 bases at J, with 12 bases between the two ends. CDR3 nucleotides: TGTGCCAGCAGCCAAGAGAGGGGAGCCCACTACGAGCAGTACTTC. Amino acid sequence: CASSQERGAHYEQYF.

This clone came up a few times. The chain combines TRBV6-5 with TRBJ1-2; 8 nucleotides align to TRBD1. This CDR3 comprises 13 residues. The V and J ends lost 5 bases and 8 bases, in that order; junction bases with no gene match: 7. Germline CDR1 and CDR2: MNHEY and SVGAGI. Written as DNA, the CDR3 is TGTGCCAGCAGTAAGGACAGGGAGTGGGGCTACACCTTC. Its translation: CASSKDREWGYTF.

This clone showed up just once. DNA of the CDR3: TGCAGTGCTAGTGGGACAGGGGGCGATGGTCAGCCCCAGCATTTT. This translates into CSASGTGGDGQPQHF. The chain recombines TRBV20-1 with TRBJ1-5, with 12 positions matching TRBD1. CDR3 length: 15 amino acids. V shed 3 bases and J 6 bases; nucleotides not matched to a gene: 6. CDR1 and CDR2 (germline): DFQATT, SNEGSKA (reference sequence).

The genes are TRBV6-2 or TRBV6-3 and TRBJ1-5; D is uncertain. Trimming took 5 bases from V and 4 from J, leaving 9 bases between them. This CDR3 has 13 amino acids. Germline CDR1 MNHEY, CDR2 SVGEGT. CDR3 in DNA: TGTGCCAGCAGTAGGTACGGAAATCAGCCCCAGCATTTT. Its protein is CASSRYGNQPQHF.

The rearrangement joins TRBV2 to TRBJ1-2; D is perhaps TRBD1 (6 bases). CDR1 and CDR2 (germline): SNHLY, FYNNEI. Trimming cost V 5 bases and J 8 bases, with 15 bases left between them. This CDR3 is 13 amino acids long. CDR3 DNA sequence: TGTGCCAGCAGTCCATTACAGGGTTGGGGCTACACCTTC. Encoded protein: CASSPLQGWGYTF.

The chain couples TRBV7-8 to TRBJ1-5, with TRBD1 as a possible D gene (6 bases). V was trimmed by 1 base and J by 5 bases, leaving 9 bases between them. Looked up from germline, CDR1 is SGHVS and CDR2 is FQNEAQ. The CDR3 length is 14 residues. CDR3 sequence reads: CASSLGRGDQPQHF. DNA for the CDR3: TGTGCCAGCAGCTTAGGCAGGGGTGATCAGCCCCAGCATTTT.

V and J are TRBV24-1 and TRBJ1-2; unclear D gene. Trimming left V 4 bases short and J 4 bases short, with 12 bases between. This CDR3 has 14 residues. CDR1 KGHDR and CDR2 SFDVKD come from the germline V gene. CDR3 loop: CATSDPATSYGYTF. The CDR3 nucleotides are TGTGCCACCAGTGACCCGGCCACTAGCTATGGCTACACCTTC.

The V call is TRBV7-2, the J call TRBJ2-3; 9 bases align to TRBD2. V shed 5 bases, J shed 3 bases, and the junction held 6 bases outside the gene matches. CDR1 and CDR2 (germline): SGHTA, FQGNSA. This CDR3 spans 15 amino acids. CDR3 residues: CASSPGLALTDTQYF. Here the CDR3 DNA reads TGTGCCAGCAGCCCTGGACTAGCGCTGACAGATACGCAGTATTTT.

This chain joins TRBV7-2 and TRBJ2-1; the D gene is possibly TRBD1 (5 bases). Trimming stripped 5 bases from V and 9 bases from J, with 23 bases between. There are 16 residues in the CDR3. Germline V gives CDR1 SGHTA, CDR2 FQGNSA. CDR3: CASSPSQGLGRSEQFF. DNA for the CDR3: TGTGCCAGCAGCCCGAGTCAGGGATTAGGAAGGAGTGAGCAGTTCTTC.

V gene TRBV19 combines with J gene TRBJ2-1, with 16 nucleotides matching TRBD2. With 4 bases clipped from V and 9 bases from J, the junction kept 3 bases outside the gene matches. From germline, CDR1 is LNHDA and CDR2 SQIVND (reference sequence). The CDR3 covers 15 residues. CDR3 region: CASSRGLAGGTEQFF. In DNA form, the CDR3 reads TGTGCCAGTAGTAGGGGACTAGCGGGAGGGACTGAGCAGTTCTTC.

The chain joins TRBV24-1 to TRBJ1-2; no clear D gene. The CDR3 spans 13 residues. Germline V lookup: CDR1 KGHDR, CDR2 SFDVKD. Deletions cut 5 bases from V and 4 bases from J, with 10 bases between. Written as DNA, the CDR3 is TGTGCCACCAGTGGGGCAGCAAGCTATGGCTACACCTTC. Translated, it gives CATSGAASYGYTF.

The CDR3 DNA is TGTGCCAGCAGCTCCCTAGGCGGGGGTTACACTGAAGCTTTCTTT. It is translated as CASSSLGGGYTEAFF. V and J are TRBV7-6 and TRBJ1-1; weak D call: TRBD1 (5 bases). The CDR3 spans 15 residues. Trimming left V 4 bases short and J 3 bases short, with 15 bases between. Germline V lookup: CDR1 SGHVS, CDR2 FNYEAQ.

This chain links TRBV28 with TRBJ2-7; 10 bases are shared with TRBD1. CDR1 is MDHEN, CDR2 SYDVKM, per germline. Trimming at V came to 6 bases and at J to 7 bases, leaving 9 bases not matched to a gene. The CDR3 contains 14 residues. Here the CDR3 reads CASRLLGQGREQYF. The CDR3 region has the DNA TGTGCCAGCAGACTACTGGGACAGGGGAGAGAGCAGTACTTC.

This clone was seen a few times. The chain combines TRBV4-1 with TRBJ2-1; a weak D match, TRBD2 (6 bases). CDR1 is MGHRA, CDR2 YSYEKL, per germline. The CDR3 sequence is 16 residues long. V lost 1 base, J lost 4 bases, and 14 bases lay in between. In DNA, the CDR3 is TGCGCCAGCAGCCAAGTAGGTGGGACTGCGTACAATGAGCAGTTCTTC. This gives the protein CASSQVGGTAYNEQFF.

The V call is TRBV10-3, the J call TRBJ2-1; D is possibly TRBD2 (6 bases). Trimming shortened V by 2 bases and J by 4 bases, and 12 bases separated the two germline ends. The CDR3 length is 15 residues. From germline, CDR1 is ENHRY and CDR2 SYGVKD. CDR3 in DNA: TGTGCCATCAGTGAGCGCGGTAGCGGTTACAATGAGCAGTTCTTC. Translation: CAISERGSGYNEQFF.

The rearrangement joins TRBV28 to TRBJ2-5; TRBD1 might be the D (6 bases). The CDR3 runs 14 residues. Per germline, CDR1 MDHEN and CDR2 SYDVKM. The V end was cut by 5 bases, the J end by 5 bases, with 15 bases between. The CDR3 DNA follows: TGTGCCAGCAGTAGCAGGGGCGGTTGGGAGACCCAGTACTTC. It encodes CASSSRGGWETQYF.

The chain is built from TRBV27 and TRBJ2-6, with no clear D. Germline-derived CDR1 and CDR2 are MNHEY and SMNVEV (reference sequence). There are 15 residues in the CDR3. The germline V and J ends were trimmed by 5 bases and 0 bases, with 8 bases remaining between them. In nucleotides, the CDR3 is TGTGCCAGCAGTAGTGGGAACTCTGGGGCCAACGTCCTGACTTTC. This codes for CASSSGNSGANVLTF.

V and J are TRBV6-5 and TRBJ2-3; D not certain. This CDR3 region has 15 residues. Germline assignment: CDR1 MNHEY and CDR2 SVGAGI. With 3 bases removed from V and 0 bases from J, the gap between germline ends came to 10 bases. The CDR3 region is CASSYRTDSTDTQYF. CDR3 DNA sequence: TGTGCCAGCAGTTATCGGACGGATAGCACAGATACGCAGTATTTT.

The chain uses TRBV9 and TRBJ1-1; D is undetermined. Germline loops: CDR1 SGDLS, CDR2 YYNGEE. The V and J ends lost 0 bases and 8 bases respectively, with 8 bases between them. CDR3 length equals 12 residues. The DNA of the CDR3 is TGTGCCAGCAGCGTAGTGCCCGGGGAAGCTTTCTTT. Amino acids: CASSVVPGEAFF.

The rearrangement links TRBV18 to TRBJ1-1; no reliable D call. Germline lookup yields CDR1 KGHSH and CDR2 LQKENI. The CDR3 sequence is 14 residues long. Trimming took 3 bases from V and 2 from J, leaving 10 bases between them. The DNA of the CDR3 is TGTGCCAGCTCACCGGATCTCGACAACACTGAAGCTTTCTTT. Translated, it gives CASSPDLDNTEAFF.

The chain couples TRBV7-2 to TRBJ1-5; 8 nucleotides match TRBD1. V gave up 1 base and J gave up 4 bases; unmatched junction bases: 6. The CDR3 covers 16 residues. The germline CDR1 and CDR2 sequences are SGHTA and FQGNSA. This CDR3 is CASSLVAGGGNQPQHF. The CDR3 nucleotides read TGTGCCAGCAGCTTAGTGGCAGGGGGCGGGAATCAGCCCCAGCATTTT.